This T cell receptor (beta chain) was identified during a study of blood T cells in healthy people across ages. General study findings and limits: A roughly linear fall in TCR beta diversity per million T cells was seen with increasing age. Donor CMV status, an unknown factor, possibly confounded changes in expanded clonotypes. Donors of long life had a larger count of naive CD4+ cells and greater diversity than aged donors.

Combining a sample-barcoded 5' primer with a J-beta primer mix, a second PCR ran for about 7 to 12 cycles. In TCRdb, the 5' RACE reads were re-called with MiXCR into one record per CDR3 protein. The table records some 930,000 distinct CDR3 sequences, 25% to 30% of them present only once. In the case of this clonotype: Its antigen is not identified. This may be a read error, as it is one base from a much larger clone.

Per sample, at least 5 micrograms of total RNA were extracted. Losses at the gene ends were 6 bases for V and 5 bases for J; bases not matched to a gene: 8. This CDR3 spans 14 amino acids. These data also featured in a second study, about T cells of mothers and their children.

The sequenced sample consisted of blood. The sequence was collected from a woman in her thirties or forties in good health. The J gene is TRBJ2-7, the V gene TRBV12-3 or TRBV12-4, with 9 bases lining up with TRBD1. Written as DNA, the CDR3 is TGTGCCAGCAGGTCCGGGACAGGGTCGCACGAGCAGTACTTC. The encoded protein is CASRSGTGSHEQYF.